Reported below is one T cell receptor beta chain. The specificity of this receptor is unknown. Base-call qualities are not available, and no considerably larger clone is one nucleotide away. This specimen comes from a study of cytomegalovirus exposure and HLA in healthy donors (dated by TCRdb to about 2017). Some background on the complete study: An earlier analysis of several hundred of the donors reported 276 Gb of sequence data and 95 million to 130 million unique TCR beta sequences obtained from some 170 million T cells. Around 330 gigabases of sequencing data and 70 million to 100 million unique TCR sequences made up an early release that covered around 640 HLA-typed donors. The genetic ancestry cluster associated with self-reported Caucasian donors included about 81% of the roughly 410 genotyped donors. The aim of the study was to test whether cataloging public T cell receptors could identify signatures of past pathogen exposure. Using immunosequencing, the study profiled T cell repertoires from about 620 subjects and related those repertoires to cytomegalovirus serostatus. In addition to the first cohort of 666 subjects, a separate validation cohort of around 110 different subjects was used. High-throughput TCR immunosequencing, statistical association of individual TCRs with disease status, and machine learning were combined to predict cytomegalovirus infection status. To study patterns of TCR occurrence, a later analysis re-analyzed previously published TCR beta repertoires from 666 donors and added high-resolution HLA genotyping. The later analysis used no new phenotypic data to find candidate immune exposures, relying instead on TCR beta sequences and their occurrence across donors. An earlier analysis of around 580 of the donors used high-throughput TCR beta sequencing to judge whether each TCR beta V gene segment behaved as functional or pseudogenic. Donor age, sex, ethnicity and CMV serostatus were compiled alongside the repertoire data. A later genetic analysis used genome-wide SNP genotypes for about 60% of the roughly 700 donors, treating that subset as a discovery cohort. All discovery cohort repertoires had been generated on a single sequencing platform. Both class I and class II loci were covered by HLA typing, at four-digit resolution. The number of donors typed differed by locus, with roughly 629-640 for A, B, C, DRB1 and DQB1, 522 for DQA1, 600 to 610 for DPA1, and around 450 for DPB1. About five DR-DQ haplotypes were handled as single units for association and clustering, since linkage in the cohort was strong. On average, roughly 200,000 unique TCR beta nucleotide sequences were sequenced per donor among about 400 genotyped donors of the cohort, with 15% to 20% of those sequences being non-productive. General findings and caveats noted by the study authors: In vitro tests confirmed that three of the cytomegalovirus-associated TCR beta chains recognize cytomegalovirus antigens. Immune exposure information for the cohort was limited to CMV serostatus. According to a later genetic analysis, donors in an Asian-associated ancestry cluster had fewer N-insertions in productive TCRs than the roughly 670-donor mean. Several of the top co-occurrence clusters appeared to be linked to parvovirus B19, influenza, CMV and Epstein-Barr virus, according to a later analysis. A further reported finding was that TCR beta sequences accurately predicted the HLA-A and HLA-B alleles for most subjects in the first cohort. In a later genetic analysis, a missense DCLRE1C variant was associated with V-gene and J-gene trimming of TCR beta chains, and the association was replicated in an independent cohort. Most CMV-associated TCR beta chains appeared to be HLA-restricted in a later analysis, and the HLA associations seemed to be driven largely by CMV exposure. Most TCR sequences were seen in very few donors, while some public TCRs were found in many individuals. Because HLA typing was unavailable for some donors at each locus, only the typed subset was used in association tests. Some IMGT-functional V segments, including TRBV6-2 and TRBV6-3, could not be distinguished by the 87-base-pair reads and were therefore excluded. A total of around 150 TCR beta chains were listed by the study as associated with cytomegalovirus. A cluster of highly shared sequence variants was judged likely to represent a technical artifact of the sequencing pipeline. In a later analysis, TCR association rates were found to vary across HLA loci, with the most associated TCRs seen for DRB1 alleles and the fewest for HLA-C alleles. In a later analysis, HLA-associated TCR beta chains were found to be more clonally expanded and to have lower generation probabilities than equally common non-associated chains. The cohort was sequenced for TCR beta chains only, and without alpha or paired-chain data the features that could be detected were limited. Approximately 18 rarely observed V segments, including chromosome 9 orphons, were excluded from the earlier analysis of almost 600 of the donors because counts were too low. Correlated functional status among segregating V segments might be attributable to linkage disequilibrium, but an unknown experimental factor could not be ruled out. According to the authors, the approach could potentially be generalized to other disease states and immunological phenotypes. Strong co-occurrence of HLA alleles, especially DR and DQ, made assigning TCR associations to individual alleles difficult. Cytomegalovirus status was reported to be diagnosed by the classifier with high specificity and sensitivity in both the original and validation cohorts. At a false discovery rate of 0.05, a later analysis linked 16,951 TCR beta sequences to specific HLA alleles. Roughly uniform sequencing depth across donors was assumed in presence/absence analyses, although this assumption may not hold. Broadly in line with IMGT annotations, most TCR beta V segments showed up in productive rearrangements about 87% or about 30% of the time in an earlier analysis of several hundred of the donors.

The CDR3 numbers 14 residues from cysteine through phenylalanine. The CDR3 DNA has 42 bases and is translated from base 1. Relative to germline, V is missing 4 bases and J is missing 11 bases, with 8 bases of the junction outside any gene match. CDR1 and CDR2, per the germline V gene, are SNHLY and FYNNEI. The cohort consisted of 666 healthy bone marrow donors. All cohort members were sampled while nominally healthy, although unrecorded immune exposures were likely present. The donor was CMV seronegative and belonged to the group of 380 or so seronegative cohort members. A peripheral blood sample was provided by each donor, and peripheral blood mononuclear cells were used for TCR beta sequencing. Genomic DNA extraction from the blood cell samples was performed with the Qiagen DNeasy Blood Extraction Kit. Receptor amplification or capture employed the immunoSEQ multiplex PCR assay. A mixture of 60 forward primers for TCR Vbeta segments and 13 reverse primers for TCR Jbeta segments was used in the multiplex PCR. The CDR3 region of rearranged TCR beta genes was amplified from genomic DNA with a multiplex PCR assay. Amplified TCR beta libraries were sequenced as 87-base-pair reads on the Illumina HiSeq System. Processing in the source paper ran as follows. A later analysis counted some 74 million unique TCR beta chains across the 666 repertoires, and around 12 million of these chains were shared by at least two donors. Raw reads were error-corrected and collapsed into unique sequences by a nearest-neighbor algorithm in which closely related sequences were merged to remove PCR and sequencing errors. Alignment of CDR3 sequences to IMGT reference sequences was used to assign V, D and J gene segments. For a sequence to be retained, at least a six-nucleotide match to both a V gene segment and a J gene segment was required. Rearrangements were classified as productive when the CDR3 lacked stop codons and remained in frame with V and J, and all other rearrangements were classified as non-productive. CDR3 was defined by IMGT convention, running from the second conserved V-encoded cysteine to the conserved J-encoded phenylalanine. The earlier analysis of fewer than 750 of the donors excluded sequences that lacked an unambiguous match to a single V gene segment. In an earlier analysis of approximately 550 of the donors, V segments were called functional above 56.7% productive rearrangements and were called segregating when the between-donor standard deviation exceeded 5%. A statistical classification framework was built to diagnose cytomegalovirus status from the catalog of TCR beta chain sequences. In a later analysis, TCR nucleotide sequences were compared against IMGT/GENE-DB human TR gene sequences so that V and J genes could be assigned. A later analysis assigned CDR3 sequences and most-parsimonious VDJ recombination scenarios with the TCRdist pipeline. In a later analysis, each TCR beta chain was defined by its CDR3 amino acid sequence together with its V-gene family, and reads without a unique V-gene family were excluded. As a way to deal with suspected cross-contamination and a sequencing artifact, a later analysis dropped hundreds of nucleotide sequences that were highly shared and had low generation probability. For each public chain, a later analysis derived a clonal expansion index from normalized ranks of inferred template counts within each repertoire. Generation probabilities in a later analysis came from a VDJ recombination model fitted to out-of-frame rearrangements, and those results were checked against IGoR. In a later analysis, hypergeometric tests were used to score TCR-TCR, TCR-HLA and TCR-CMV co-occurrence, with a repertoire-size bias correction applied to TCR pairs. A later analysis estimated false discovery rates by permuting HLA or CMV assignments 20 times. In a later analysis, co-occurring TCRs were grouped using DBSCAN, and TCRdist sequence similarity was added for clustering within HLA-allele-positive subsets. Repertoires with fewer than 30,000 or more than 120,000 public chains were left out of co-occurrence clustering, as were five repertoires with anomalous nucleotide sharing. TCRdb carries this immuneACCESS record with in-frame sequences only. Its versions omit some clonotypes, under half of them owing to an unresolved V gene in the studies checked, with the rest unexplained. Clone size and V and J calls were adopted from that table, with D and trimming inferred from the DNA. In all, the sample holds under 200,000 clones, and about four fifths of those were seen once. Around 1.7% of the sample is in the top ten clones.

The rearrangement joined TRBV2 to TRBJ1-5; the junction holds 10 bases that match TRBD1. Sequencing was performed on PBMCs. The sequence was obtained from a woman younger than 30 in good health and CMV-seronegative. The CDR3 protein sequence reads: CASSGDRGRTTQHF. Read as DNA, the sequence is TGTGCCAGCAGTGGCGACAGGGGGCGTACGACCCAGCATTTT.